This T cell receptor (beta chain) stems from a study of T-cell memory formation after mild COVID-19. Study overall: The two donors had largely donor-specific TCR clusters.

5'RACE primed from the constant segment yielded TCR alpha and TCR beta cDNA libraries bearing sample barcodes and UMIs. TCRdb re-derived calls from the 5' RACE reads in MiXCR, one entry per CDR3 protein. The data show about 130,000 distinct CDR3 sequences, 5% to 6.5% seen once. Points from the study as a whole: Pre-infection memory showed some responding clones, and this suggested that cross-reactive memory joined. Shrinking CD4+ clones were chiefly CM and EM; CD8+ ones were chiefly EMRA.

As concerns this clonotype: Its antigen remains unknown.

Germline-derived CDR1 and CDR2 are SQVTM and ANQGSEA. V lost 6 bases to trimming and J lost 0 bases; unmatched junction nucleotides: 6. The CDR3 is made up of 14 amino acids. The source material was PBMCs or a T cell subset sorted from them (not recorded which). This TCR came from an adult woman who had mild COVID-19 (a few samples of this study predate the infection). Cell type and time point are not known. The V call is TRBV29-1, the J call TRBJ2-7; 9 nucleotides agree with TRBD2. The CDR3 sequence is CSVGLAGPSYEQYF. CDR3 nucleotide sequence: TGCAGCGTGGGCCTAGCGGGACCCTCCTACGAGCAGTACTTC.